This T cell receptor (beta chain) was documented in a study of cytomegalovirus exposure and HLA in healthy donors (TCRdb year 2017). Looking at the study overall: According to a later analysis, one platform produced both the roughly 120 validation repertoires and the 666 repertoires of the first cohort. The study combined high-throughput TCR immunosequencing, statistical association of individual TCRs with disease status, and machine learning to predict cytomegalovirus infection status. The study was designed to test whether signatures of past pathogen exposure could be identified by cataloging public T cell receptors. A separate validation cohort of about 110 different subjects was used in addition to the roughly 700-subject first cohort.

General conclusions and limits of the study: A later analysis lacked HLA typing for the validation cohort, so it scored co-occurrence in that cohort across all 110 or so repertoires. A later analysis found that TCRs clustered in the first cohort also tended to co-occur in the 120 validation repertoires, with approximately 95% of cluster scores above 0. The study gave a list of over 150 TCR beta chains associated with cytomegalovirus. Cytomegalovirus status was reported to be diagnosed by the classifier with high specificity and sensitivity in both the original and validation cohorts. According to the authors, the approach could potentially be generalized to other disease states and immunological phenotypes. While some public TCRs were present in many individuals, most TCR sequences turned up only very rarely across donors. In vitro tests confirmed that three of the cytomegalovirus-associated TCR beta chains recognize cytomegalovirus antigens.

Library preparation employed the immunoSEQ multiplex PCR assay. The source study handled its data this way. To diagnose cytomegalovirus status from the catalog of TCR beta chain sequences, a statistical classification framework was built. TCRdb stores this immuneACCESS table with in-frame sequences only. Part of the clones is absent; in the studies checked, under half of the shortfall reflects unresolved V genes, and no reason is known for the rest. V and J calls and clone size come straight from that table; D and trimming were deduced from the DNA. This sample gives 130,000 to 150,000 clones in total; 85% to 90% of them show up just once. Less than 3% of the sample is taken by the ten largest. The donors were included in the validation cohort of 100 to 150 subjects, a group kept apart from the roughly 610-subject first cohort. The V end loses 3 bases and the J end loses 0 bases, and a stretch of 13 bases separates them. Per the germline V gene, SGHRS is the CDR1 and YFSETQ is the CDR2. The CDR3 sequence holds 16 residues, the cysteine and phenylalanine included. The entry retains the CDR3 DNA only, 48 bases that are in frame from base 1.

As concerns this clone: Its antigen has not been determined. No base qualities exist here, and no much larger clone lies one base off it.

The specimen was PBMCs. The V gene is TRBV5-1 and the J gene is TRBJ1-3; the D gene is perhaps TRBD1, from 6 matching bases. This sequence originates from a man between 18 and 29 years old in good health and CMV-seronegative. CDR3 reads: CASSYSTGLSGNTIYF. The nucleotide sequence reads TGCGCCAGCAGCTATTCGACAGGCCTCTCTGGAAACACCATATATTTT.